This paragraph covers one T cell receptor beta chain sequence. The protocol was immunoSEQ multiplex PCR, while the TCRdb copy is restricted to in-frame clones and leaves out a portion. The sample has around 59,000 clones; roughly 70% are singletons. The data belong to a study of blood T cell repertoires in COVID-19. Study-wide context: PBMCs, B-cell-depleted T cells, or T cells provided the cDNA or gDNA that made up the material.

Germline values: CDR1 LNHDA, CDR2 SQIVND (reference sequence). The CDR3 extends over 14 amino acids. With 5 bases removed from V and 1 base from J, the gap between germline ends came to 11 bases. The chain uses TRBV19 and TRBJ1-1; tentatively, D is TRBD1 (5 bases). The sample consisted of peripheral blood. This TCR was recovered from a woman aged 45-59 years with active or convalescent COVID-19. CDR3 nucleotide sequence: TGTGCCAGTAGTCACCTTACAGGGAACACTGAAGCTTTCTTT. Residues: CASSHLTGNTEAFF.